The 14 T cell receptor beta chains below come from one sample, sequenced in a study of shared clonotypes between healthy human individuals. Profiling relied on immunoSEQ multiplex PCR, and the TCRdb table lists in-frame clones only, not all of them. The sample contains over 850,000 clones, around 78% of which appear only once. The sequencing sample was made of memory CD4+ T cells from PBMCs. As for subset: CD45RA-negative fraction. Every receptor here comes from a man between 18 and 29 years old in good health. Some clones in this sample may be carry-over from other donors' samples.

This clone appeared a single time. The V call is TRBV4-1, the J call TRBJ1-1; D ambiguous. CDR1 is MGHRA, CDR2 YSYEKL, per germline. The length of the CDR3 is 12 residues. Trimming cost V 3 bases and J 4 bases, with 6 bases left between them. CDR3 sequence reads: CASSHFSTEAFF. CDR3 DNA: TGCGCCAGCAGCCATTTTTCCACTGAAGCTTTCTTT.

The V call is TRBV5-1, the J call TRBJ1-4; no firm D call. The germline V gene has CDR1 SGHRS and CDR2 YFSETQ. The ends were cut back, 0 bases at V and 8 bases at J, with 8 bases in the middle. The CDR3 runs 13 residues. The CDR3 loop reads CASSLGEDEKLFF. CDR3 DNA: TGCGCCAGCAGCTTGGGAGAGGACGAAAAACTGTTTTTT.

A single count supports this clone. The genes are TRBV7-8 and TRBJ2-2; 8 bases are a match to TRBD1. CDR3 length: 16 residues. V lost 3 bases, J lost 0 bases, and 3 bases stayed unmatched. The germline CDR1 and CDR2 sequences are SGHVS and FQNEAQ. The CDR3 loop is CASSFYRGANTGELFF. The CDR3 DNA sequence: TGTGCCAGCAGCTTCTACAGGGGGGCGAACACCGGGGAGCTGTTTTTT.

This chain joins TRBV7-2 and TRBJ2-1; D not resolved. Germline-derived CDR1 and CDR2 are SGHTA and FQGNSA. V dropped 5 bases and J dropped 4 bases, with 12 bases sitting between them. CDR3 length equals 14 residues. CDR3 bases: TGTGCCAGCAGCGCAAGCTCCTATTACAATGAGCAGTTCTTC. Translation: CASSASSYYNEQFF.

The rearrangement links TRBV7-2 to TRBJ2-5, with D unresolved. The CDR3 has 13 amino acids. V lost 5 bases to trimming and J lost 3 bases, with 10 bases between them. Looked up from germline, CDR1 is SGHTA and CDR2 is FQGNSA. CDR3 in DNA: TGTGCCAGCAGCCTAGATCCGGAAGAGACCCAGTACTTC. It yields the protein CASSLDPEETQYF.

The chain couples TRBV30 to TRBJ2-3; 9 nucleotides agree with TRBD2. CDR1 and CDR2 from the germline V gene are GTSNPN and SVGIG (reference sequence). J was trimmed by 5 bases and V by 3 bases; bases with no gene match: 9. This CDR3 is 15 amino acids long. CDR3 amino acids: CAWSRAGGPGDTQYF. The CDR3 DNA sequence: TGTGCCTGGAGCAGGGCGGGAGGGCCCGGAGATACGCAGTATTTT.

The chain is built from TRBV9 and TRBJ2-3, with TRBD2 matching 11 bases. Germline CDR1 is SGDLS and CDR2 is YYNGEE. With 3 bases clipped from V and 3 bases from J, the junction kept 3 bases outside the gene matches. The CDR3 is 15 amino acids. CDR3 region: CASSGTSGRTDTQYF. As DNA, the CDR3 is TGTGCCAGCAGCGGAACTAGCGGGAGAACAGATACGCAGTATTTT.

The chain carries TRBV5-1 and TRBJ1-5; D unclear. The CDR3 sequence is 13 residues long. Trimming removed 4 bases from V and 7 bases from J, with 12 bases in between. From germline, CDR1 is SGHRS and CDR2 YFSETQ. The CDR3 here is CASSPRLGQPQHF. As DNA, the CDR3 is TGCGCCAGCAGCCCCCGGTTGGGGCAGCCCCAGCATTTT. Based on the CDR3 plus reference TRBV5-1 and TRBJ1-5, the full variable domain is KAGVTQTPRYLIKTRGQQVTLSCSPISGHRSVSWYQQTPGQGLQFLFEYFSETQRNKGNFPGRFSGRQFSNSRSEMNVSTLELGDSALYLCASSPRLGQPQHFGDGTRLSIL.

This chain joins TRBV11-2 and TRBJ2-2; 8 nucleotides match TRBD2. The length of the CDR3 is 17 residues. Germline V gives CDR1 SGHAT, CDR2 FQNNGV. J lost 6 bases, V lost 5 bases, and 14 bases had no gene match. The CDR3 loop reads CASSQGWLAGKAGELFF. The CDR3 DNA reads TGTGCCAGCAGCCAGGGGTGGCTAGCGGGTAAAGCCGGGGAGCTGTTTTTT.

Points on this clone: This may be a read error: a much more frequent sequence differs by one nucleotide. Other DNA sequences in this sample translate to the same CDR3. The genes are TRBV20-1 and TRBJ2-3; D is unresolved. This CDR3 region has 11 residues. Per germline, CDR1 DFQATT and CDR2 SNEGSKA (reference sequence). The ends were cut back, 1 base at V and 5 bases at J, with 4 bases in the middle. The CDR3 DNA reads TGCAGTGCTAGAGGAGGAGATACGCAGTATTTT. It encodes CSARGGDTQYF.

This clone was detected many times. The chain is built from TRBV7-9 and TRBJ2-1; 7 bases align to TRBD1. With V trimmed by 5 bases and J by 8 bases, 12 bases remained unmatched. The CDR3 sequence is 15 residues long. The germline CDR1 and CDR2 sequences are SEHNR and FQNEAQ (reference sequence). CDR3 sequence (DNA): TGTGCCAGCAGCCAACGACAGGGAAGCCTTCATGAGCAGTTCTTC. Amino acids: CASSQRQGSLHEQFF.

The rearrangement joins TRBV7-2 to TRBJ2-3; 12 bases are shared with TRBD2. Trimming cost V 4 bases and J 4 bases; bases outside gene matches: 6. Germline CDR1 is SGHTA and CDR2 is FQGNSA. The CDR3 has 16 amino acids. The CDR3 DNA follows: TGTGCCAGCAGCTCGACTAGCGGGAGTGGGGCAGATACGCAGTATTTT. As protein: CASSSTSGSGADTQYF.

The chain carries TRBV13 and TRBJ1-6; D remains ambiguous. V was clipped by 5 bases and J by 0 bases, with 11 bases between them. CDR1 is PRHDT and CDR2 is FYEKMQ in the germline V gene (reference sequence). The CDR3 extends over 16 amino acids. In DNA form, the CDR3 reads TGTGCCAGCAGCCGCCGCTCTAGCTCCTATAATTCACCCCTCCACTTT. This translates into CASSRRSSSYNSPLHF.

This sequence joins TRBV7-6 and TRBJ2-1; TRBD2 is a possible D gene (5 bases). Germline V CDR1 and CDR2: SGHVS, FNYEAQ. The ends were cut back, 7 bases at V and 5 bases at J, with 15 bases in the middle. The CDR3 is 14 amino acids. CDR3 sequence reads: CASTNGMEDNEQFF. The CDR3 DNA is TGTGCCAGCACCAACGGGATGGAGGACAATGAGCAGTTCTTC.